What follows describes a single T cell receptor (beta chain). Authors' processing steps: Scientists estimated how many nucleated cells there were by amplifying reference gene primers. Generated by immunoSEQ multiplex PCR, the TCRdb table keeps only in-frame clones and is missing some. That table furnishes V, J and clone size, whereas the DNA furnished D and trimming. The sample has approximately 300,000 clones; roughly 87% are singletons. This entry belongs to a study of blood T cell repertoires in COVID-19. Study-wide background: Acute and convalescent COVID-19 specimens originated in the United States, Italy and Spain. In each case, the material was cDNA or gDNA derived from T cells, B-cell-depleted T cells, or PBMCs.

This TCR derives from a man aged 50 or older with active or convalescent COVID-19. The sequencing sample was made of peripheral blood.

The CDR3 loop reads CASSPLWSGGRSPLHF. In DNA, the CDR3 is TGTGCCAGCAGCCCACTTTGGTCAGGGGGACGATCACCCCTCCACTTT. The V and J genes are TRBV7-8 and TRBJ1-6, with TRBD1 matching over 7 bases. The CDR3 runs to 16 residues. CDR1 is SGHVS, CDR2 FQNEAQ, per germline. With V trimmed by 5 bases and J by 10 bases, 14 bases remained unmatched.